Following are 20 T cell receptor beta chains from one sample sequenced in a study of regulatory dendritic cells for organ transplantation (dated by TCRdb to the late 2010s). Sorted T cell subsets were CFSE-labeled and co-cultured for five to six days with allogeneic regulatory or mature dendritic cells at a 1:10 DC:T ratio. Their antigen targets remain unknown. Receptor amplification or capture employed the immunoSEQ multiplex PCR assay. TCRdb's version of the immuneACCESS table is confined to in-frame rearrangements and falls short of the full clone set. An unresolved V gene accounts for under half of the shortfall where checked; the remainder is of unknown origin. The sample contains approximately 10,000 clones, over 85% of them found a single time. Under 0.45% of the sample comes from the top ten. The sequenced sample was naive CD8+ T cells from blood cultured with dendritic cells. The cell subset or site label corresponds to: CD45RA+ naive T cells. The source is a human donor in good health.

The chain is built from TRBV6-5 and TRBJ1-4; D is uncertain. V lost 6 bases to trimming and J lost 4 bases, with 9 bases between them. The germline V gene has CDR1 MNHEY and CDR2 SVGAGI. CDR3 length: 13 amino acids. Here the CDR3 DNA reads TGTGCCAGCAGGGACGGTGGTAATGAAAAACTGTTTTTT. Translating gives CASRDGGNEKLFF.

The V call is TRBV29-1, the J call TRBJ2-1; 9 bases map to TRBD1. Trimming at V came to 1 base and at J to 3 bases, leaving 4 bases not matched to a gene. CDR1 and CDR2 (germline): SQVTM, ANQGSEA. The CDR3 is 15 amino acids. CDR3 nucleotides: TGCAGCGTTGAAGGGAGACAGGGGGGCTACAATGAGCAGTTCTTC. It translates to CSVEGRQGGYNEQFF.

For the CDR3, the DNA is TGTGCCAGCAGTTACTCCCGGGGCTCGACTGAAGCTTTCTTT. Translated: CASSYSRGSTEAFF. This chain connects TRBV6-5 to TRBJ1-1; D is perhaps TRBD1 (5 bases). V was cut by 0 bases and J by 5 bases, with 10 bases left in between. The CDR3 is 14 residues long. Per the germline V gene, CDR1 is MNHEY and CDR2 is SVGAGI.

CDR3 DNA sequence: TGTGCCAGCAGTGTGGGGGGGCCGGGCACCGGGGAGCTGTTTTTT. It encodes CASSVGGPGTGELFF. V and J are TRBV6-1 and TRBJ2-2, with D maybe TRBD2 (7 bases). Trimming stripped 4 bases from V and 4 bases from J, with 13 bases between. The CDR3 totals 15 residues. Germline CDR1 and CDR2: MNHNS and SASEGT.

The chain combines TRBV9 with TRBJ1-1, with D maybe TRBD1 (6 bases). Per the germline V gene, CDR1 is SGDLS and CDR2 is YYNGEE. The CDR3 extends over 13 amino acids. Between the trimmed V and J ends, which lost 0 bases and 6 bases, there was a span of 9 bases. The chain's CDR3 is CASSVGGHAEAFF. CDR3 DNA: TGTGCCAGCAGCGTAGGGGGGCACGCTGAAGCTTTCTTT. Combining the CDR3 with reference TRBV9 and TRBJ1-1 gives the whole variable domain DSGVTQTPKHLITATGQRVTLRCSPRSGDLSVYWYQQSLDQGLQFLIQYYNGEERAKGNILERFSAQQFPDLHSELNLSSLELGDSALYFCASSVGGHAEAFFGQGTRLTVV.

This chain joins TRBV7-6 and TRBJ2-1; D might be TRBD2 (6 bases). Trimming took 6 bases from V and 8 from J, leaving 14 bases between them. This CDR3 spans 13 amino acids. CDR1 and CDR2 (germline): SGHVS, FNYEAQ. The CDR3 region is CASRLALPDEQFF. The CDR3, as DNA: TGTGCCAGCAGACTAGCTCTACCCGATGAGCAGTTCTTC.

The sample holds one count of this clone. J is TRBJ1-1 and V is TRBV28; 7 nucleotides line up with TRBD1. The CDR3 contains 14 residues. V lost 3 bases and J lost 1; bases outside the gene matches: 2. The germline V gene has CDR1 MDHEN and CDR2 SYDVKM. Here the CDR3 DNA reads TGTGCCAGCAGTTTGTGGACAGGGAACACTGAAGCTTTCTTT. It specifies CASSLWTGNTEAFF.

This sequence joins TRBV2 and TRBJ1-6; D is unclear. The V gene lost 0 bases and the J gene lost 6 bases, with 12 bases spanning the gap. The germline V gene has CDR1 SNHLY and CDR2 FYNNEI. This CDR3 comprises 16 residues. The CDR3 sequence is CASSEALLRINSPLHF. The DNA for the CDR3 is TGTGCCAGCAGTGAAGCGCTTCTACGGATTAATTCACCCCTCCACTTT.

The CDR3 DNA follows: TGTGCCAGCAGCTTAGAGTACGGTAGCGGCAGAAGGCAGTATTTT. Translating it yields CASSLEYGSGRRQYF. The J gene is TRBJ2-3, the V gene TRBV11-2; a weak D match, TRBD2 (6 bases). Deletions cut 0 bases from V and 11 bases from J, with 18 bases between. The CDR3 totals 15 residues. Germline-derived CDR1 and CDR2 are SGHAT and FQNNGV.

V and J are TRBV7-3 and TRBJ2-1; maybe TRBD1 (7 bases). The CDR3 consists of 15 residues. Germline CDR1 reads SGHTA; CDR2 reads FQGTGA. The ends were cut back, 2 bases at V and 2 bases at J, with 10 bases in the middle. The CDR3 nucleotides read TGTGCCAGCAGCTTACAGGGGGGCCCCTACAATGAGCAGTTCTTC. Translation: CASSLQGGPYNEQFF. Full variable domain (outside the CDR3, taken from reference TRBV7-3 and TRBJ2-1): GAGVSQTPSNKVTEKGKYVELRCDPISGHTALYWYRQSLGQGPEFLIYFQGTGAADDSGLPNDRFFAVRPEGSVSTLKIQRTERGDSAVYLCASSLQGGPYNEQFFGPGTRLTVL.

CDR3: CASSAAAEIYYNEQFF. The CDR3 nucleotides read TGTGCCAGTTCAGCCGCCGCGGAGATATACTACAATGAGCAGTTCTTC. V is TRBV19 and J is TRBJ2-1; D gene unclear. The V and J ends lost 8 bases and 3 bases respectively, with 20 bases between them. Germline V lookup: CDR1 LNHDA, CDR2 SQIVND (reference sequence). The CDR3 spans 16 residues.

The J gene is TRBJ2-7, the V gene TRBV4-3; D remains ambiguous. V dropped 1 base and J dropped 5 bases, with 15 bases sitting between them. CDR3 length: 15 residues. Germline V gene lookup returns CDR1 LGHNA and CDR2 YSLEER. This CDR3 is CASSQGHGAFDEQYF. CDR3 nucleotides: TGCGCCAGCAGCCAAGGGCATGGAGCTTTCGACGAGCAGTACTTC.

The chain carries TRBV5-4 and TRBJ1-1; TRBD1 agrees at 7 bases. The CDR3 loop spans 20 amino acids. V dropped 4 bases and J dropped 0; count of bases not matched to a gene: 21. Looked up from germline, CDR1 is SGHNT and CDR2 is YYREEE (reference sequence). DNA for the CDR3: TGTGCCAGCAGCGTCGGGGACAGCCGGGACCCCTTCCTCATGAACACTGAAGCTTTCTTT. Its translation: CASSVGDSRDPFLMNTEAFF. Supplemented by reference TRBV5-4 and TRBJ1-1, the full variable domain reads ETGVTQSPTHLIKTRGQQVTLRCSSQSGHNTVSWYQQALGQGPQFIFQYYREEENGRGNFPPRFSGLQFPNYSSELNVNALELDDSALYLCASSVGDSRDPFLMNTEAFFGQGTRLTVV.

This clone was seen a handful of times. The J gene is TRBJ1-1, the V gene TRBV21-1; whether TRBD1, the table's D call, matches the DNA was not checked. TRBV21-1 is a documented pseudogene. The CDR3 runs to 15 residues. The CDR3 reads CASSALTGRNTEAFF. In DNA, the CDR3 is TGTGCCAGCAGCGCCCTGACAGGTCGGAACACTGAAGCTTTCTTT.

The chain is built from TRBV30 and TRBJ1-1; weak D call: TRBD1 (6 bases). CDR1 and CDR2 (germline): GTSNPN, SVGIG (reference sequence). The CDR3 runs 15 residues. The ends were cut back, 0 bases at V and 1 base at J, with 12 bases in the middle. The DNA of the CDR3 is TGTGCCTGGAGTGTACAGGGCCTCGCGAACACTGAAGCTTTCTTT. It encodes CAWSVQGLANTEAFF. The full variable domain, with the rest looked up from reference TRBV30 and TRBJ1-1, is SQTIHQWPATLVQPVGSPLSLECTVEGTSNPNLYWYRQAAGRGLQLLFYSVGIGQISSEVPQNLSASRPQDRQFILSSKKLLLSDSGFYLCAWSVQGLANTEAFFGQGTRLTVV.

The J gene is TRBJ2-7, the V gene TRBV13, with unresolved D. V lost 0 bases, J lost 4 bases, and 10 bases lay in between. This CDR3 has 14 residues. CDR1 PRHDT and CDR2 FYEKMQ come from the germline V gene (reference sequence). In DNA form, the CDR3 reads TGTGCCAGCAGCTTAGGCGGCAGCAGTTACGAGCAGTACTTC. Protein product: CASSLGGSSYEQYF.

This clone was counted once. This sequence joins TRBV10-1 and TRBJ1-3; D ambiguous. The CDR3 has 13 amino acids. Trimming removed 0 bases from V and 0 bases from J, with 0 bases in between. Germline V gives CDR1 WNHNN, CDR2 SYGVQD (reference sequence). CDR3 region: CASSESSGNTIYF. Written as DNA, the CDR3 is TGCGCCAGCAGTGAGTCCTCTGGAAACACCATATATTTT.

This chain joins TRBV5-8 and TRBJ1-5; D is ambiguous. CDR3 length: 13 residues. Trimming left V 2 bases short and J 5 bases short, with 8 bases between. Germline V gene lookup returns CDR1 SGHTS and CDR2 YDEGEE. The CDR3 DNA reads as TGTGCCAGCAGCTTTATGGAGTATCAGCCCCAGCATTTT. It codes for CASSFMEYQPQHF.

The chain employs TRBV5-4 and TRBJ2-3; D is unresolved. Trimming took 2 bases from V and 5 from J, leaving 6 bases between them. This CDR3 has 12 amino acids. The germline V gene encodes CDR1 SGHNT and CDR2 YYREEE (reference sequence). CDR3 protein: CASSLGGDTQYF. In nucleotides, the CDR3 is TGTGCCAGCAGCTTAGGCGGAGATACGCAGTATTTT.

This chain links TRBV23-1 with TRBJ1-6; D call uncertain. TRBV23-1 is identified as an open reading frame with a role that is uncertain. This CDR3 contains 18 residues. Trimming stripped 1 base from V and 0 bases from J, with 13 bases between. The CDR3 region is CASSQYRADSSYNSPLHF. CDR3 in DNA: TGCGCCAGCAGTCAATACCGGGCCGATAGCTCCTATAATTCACCCCTCCACTTT.